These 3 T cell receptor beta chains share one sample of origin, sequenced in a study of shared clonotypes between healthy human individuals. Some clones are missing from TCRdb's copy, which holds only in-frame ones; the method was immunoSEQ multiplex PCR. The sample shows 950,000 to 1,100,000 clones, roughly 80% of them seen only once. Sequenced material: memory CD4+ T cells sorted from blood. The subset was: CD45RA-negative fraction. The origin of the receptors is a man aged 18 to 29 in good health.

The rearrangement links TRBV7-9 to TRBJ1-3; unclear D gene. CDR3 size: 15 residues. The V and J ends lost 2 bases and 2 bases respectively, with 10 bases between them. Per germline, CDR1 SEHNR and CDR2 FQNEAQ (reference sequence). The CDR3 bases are TGTGCCAGCAGCTTACAGAAGGGAACTGGAAACACCATATATTTT. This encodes CASSLQKGTGNTIYF. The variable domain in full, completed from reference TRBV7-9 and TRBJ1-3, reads DTGVSQNPRHKITKRGQNVTFRCDPISEHNRLYWYRQTLGQGPEFLTYFQNEAQLEKSRLLSDRFSAERPKGSFSTLEIQRTEQGDSAMYLCASSLQKGTGNTIYFGEGSWLTVV.

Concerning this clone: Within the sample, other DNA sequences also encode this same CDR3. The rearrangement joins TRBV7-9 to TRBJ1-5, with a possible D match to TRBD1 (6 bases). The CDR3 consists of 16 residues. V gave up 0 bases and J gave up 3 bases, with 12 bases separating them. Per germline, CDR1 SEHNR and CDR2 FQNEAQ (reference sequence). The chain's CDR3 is CASSLAGGPNNQPQHF. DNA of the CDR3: TGTGCCAGCAGCTTAGCAGGGGGGCCTAACAATCAGCCCCAGCATTTT.

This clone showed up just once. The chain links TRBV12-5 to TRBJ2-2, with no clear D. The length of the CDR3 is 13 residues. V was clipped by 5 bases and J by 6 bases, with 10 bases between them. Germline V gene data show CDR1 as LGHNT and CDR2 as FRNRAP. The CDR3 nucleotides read TGTGCTAGTGGTCGTTCAGGCCCCGGGGAGCTGTTTTTT. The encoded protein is CASGRSGPGELFF. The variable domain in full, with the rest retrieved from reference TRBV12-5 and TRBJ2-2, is DARVTQTPRHKVTEMGQEVTMRCQPILGHNTVFWYRQTMMQGLELLAYFRNRAPLDDSGMPKDRFSAEMPDATLATLKIQPSEPRDSAVYFCASGRSGPGELFFGEGSRLTVL.